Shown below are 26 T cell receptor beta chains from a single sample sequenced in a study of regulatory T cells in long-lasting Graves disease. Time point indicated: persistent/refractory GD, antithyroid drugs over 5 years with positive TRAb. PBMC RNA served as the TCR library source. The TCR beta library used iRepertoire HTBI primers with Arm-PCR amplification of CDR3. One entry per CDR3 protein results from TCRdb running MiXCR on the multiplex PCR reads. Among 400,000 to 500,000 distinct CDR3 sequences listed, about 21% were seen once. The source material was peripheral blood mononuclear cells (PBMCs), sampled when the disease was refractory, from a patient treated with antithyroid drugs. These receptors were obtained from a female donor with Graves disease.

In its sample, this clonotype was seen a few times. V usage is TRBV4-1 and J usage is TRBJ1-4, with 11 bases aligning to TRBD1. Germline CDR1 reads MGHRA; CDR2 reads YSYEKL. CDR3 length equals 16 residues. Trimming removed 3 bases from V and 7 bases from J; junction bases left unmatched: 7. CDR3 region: CASSQDPGTGGEKLFF. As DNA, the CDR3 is TGCGCCAGCAGCCAGGACCCCGGGACAGGGGGTGAAAAACTGTTTTTT.

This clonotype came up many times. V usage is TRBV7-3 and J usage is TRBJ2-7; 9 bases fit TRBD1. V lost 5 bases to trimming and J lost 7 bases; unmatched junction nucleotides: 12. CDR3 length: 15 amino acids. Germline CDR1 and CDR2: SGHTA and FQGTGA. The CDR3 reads CASSPPGQGLREQYF. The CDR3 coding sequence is TGTGCCAGCAGCCCCCCCGGACAGGGGTTGAGAGAGCAGTACTTC.

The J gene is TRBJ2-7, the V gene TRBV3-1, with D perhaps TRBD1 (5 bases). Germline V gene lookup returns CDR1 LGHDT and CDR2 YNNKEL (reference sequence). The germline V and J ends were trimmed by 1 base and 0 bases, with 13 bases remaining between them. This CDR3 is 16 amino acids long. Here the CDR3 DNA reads TGTGCCAGCAGCCAAGGGGGTAGGGGAAACTCCTACGAGCAGTACTTC. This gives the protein CASSQGGRGNSYEQYF.

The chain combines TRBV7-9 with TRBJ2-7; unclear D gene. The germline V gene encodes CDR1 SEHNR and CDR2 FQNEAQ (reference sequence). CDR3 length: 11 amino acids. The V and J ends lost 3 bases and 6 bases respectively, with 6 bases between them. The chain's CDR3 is CASSFKVEQYF. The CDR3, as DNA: TGTGCCAGCAGCTTTAAGGTCGAGCAGTACTTC.

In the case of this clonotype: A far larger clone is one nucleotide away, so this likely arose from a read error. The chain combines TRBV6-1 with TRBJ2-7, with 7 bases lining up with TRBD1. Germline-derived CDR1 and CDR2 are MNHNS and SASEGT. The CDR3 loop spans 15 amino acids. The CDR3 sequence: CASSPRDRSSHEQYF. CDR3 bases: TGTGCCAGCAGTCCCCGGGACAGAAGCTCCCACGAGCAGTACTTC.

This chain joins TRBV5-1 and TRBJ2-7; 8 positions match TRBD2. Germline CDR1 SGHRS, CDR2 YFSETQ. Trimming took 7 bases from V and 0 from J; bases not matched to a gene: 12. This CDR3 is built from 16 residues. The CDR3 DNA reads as TGCGCCAGCGCACAGGGACGGGAGGGCCGCTCCTACGAGCAGTACTTC. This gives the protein CASAQGREGRSYEQYF.

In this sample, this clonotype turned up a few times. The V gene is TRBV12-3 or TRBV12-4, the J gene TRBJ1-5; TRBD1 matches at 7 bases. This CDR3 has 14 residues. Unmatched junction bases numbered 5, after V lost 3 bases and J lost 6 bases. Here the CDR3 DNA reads TGTGCCAGCAGTTTTTACAGGGGCGGTCAGCCCCAGCATTTT. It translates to CASSFYRGGQPQHF.

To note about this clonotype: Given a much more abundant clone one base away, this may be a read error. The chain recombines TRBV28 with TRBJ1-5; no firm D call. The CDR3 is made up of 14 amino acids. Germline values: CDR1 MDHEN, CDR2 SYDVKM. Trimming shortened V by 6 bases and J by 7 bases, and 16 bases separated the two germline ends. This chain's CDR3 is CASRLPSLDQPQHF. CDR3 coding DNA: TGTGCCAGCAGGCTCCCCAGTTTGGACCAGCCCCAGCATTTT. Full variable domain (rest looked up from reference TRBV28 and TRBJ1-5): DVKVTQSSRYLVKRTGEKVFLECVQDMDHENMFWYRQDPGLGLRLIYFSYDVKMKEKGDIPEGYSVSREKKERFSLILESASTNQTSMYLCASRLPSLDQPQHFGDGTRLSIL.

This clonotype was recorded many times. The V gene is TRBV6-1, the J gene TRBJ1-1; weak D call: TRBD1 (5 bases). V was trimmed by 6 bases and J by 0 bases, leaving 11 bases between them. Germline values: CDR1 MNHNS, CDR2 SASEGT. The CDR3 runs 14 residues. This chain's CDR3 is CASRVTEMNTEAFF. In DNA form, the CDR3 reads TGTGCCAGCAGGGTGACAGAAATGAACACTGAAGCTTTCTTT.

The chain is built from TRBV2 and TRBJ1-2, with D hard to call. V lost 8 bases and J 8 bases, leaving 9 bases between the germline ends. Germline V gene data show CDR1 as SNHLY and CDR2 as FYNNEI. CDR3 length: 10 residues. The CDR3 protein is CASVGNGYTF. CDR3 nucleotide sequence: TGTGCCAGCGTTGGCAACGGCTACACCTTC.

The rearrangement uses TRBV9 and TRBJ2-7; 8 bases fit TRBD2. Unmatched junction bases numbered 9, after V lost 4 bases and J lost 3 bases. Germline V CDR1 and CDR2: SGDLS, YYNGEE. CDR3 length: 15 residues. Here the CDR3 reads CASSSTGTSFYEQYF. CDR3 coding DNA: TGTGCCAGCAGCTCCACCGGGACTAGTTTCTACGAGCAGTACTTC.

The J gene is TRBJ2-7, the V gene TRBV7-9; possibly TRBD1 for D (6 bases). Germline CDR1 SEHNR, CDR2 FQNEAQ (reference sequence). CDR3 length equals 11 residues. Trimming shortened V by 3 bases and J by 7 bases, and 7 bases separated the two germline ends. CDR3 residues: CASSFGQEQYF. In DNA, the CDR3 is TGTGCCAGCAGCTTCGGACAGGAGCAGTACTTC.

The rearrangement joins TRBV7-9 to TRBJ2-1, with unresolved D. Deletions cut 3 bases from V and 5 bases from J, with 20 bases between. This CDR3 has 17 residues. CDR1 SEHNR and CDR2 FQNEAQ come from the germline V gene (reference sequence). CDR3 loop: CASSFPDYLHVHNEQFF. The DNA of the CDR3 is TGTGCCAGCAGCTTCCCCGATTACCTACACGTCCACAATGAGCAGTTCTTC.

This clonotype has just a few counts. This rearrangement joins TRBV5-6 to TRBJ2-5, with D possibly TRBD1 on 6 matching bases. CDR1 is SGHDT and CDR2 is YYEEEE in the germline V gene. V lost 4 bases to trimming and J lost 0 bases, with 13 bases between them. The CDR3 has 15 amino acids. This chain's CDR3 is CASSQGQRYQETQYF. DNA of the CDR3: TGTGCCAGCAGCCAAGGACAGAGATACCAAGAGACCCAGTACTTC.

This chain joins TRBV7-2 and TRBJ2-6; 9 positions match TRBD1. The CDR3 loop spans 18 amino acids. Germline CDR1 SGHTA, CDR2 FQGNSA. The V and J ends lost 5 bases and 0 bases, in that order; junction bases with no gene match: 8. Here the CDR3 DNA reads TGTGCCAGCAGCCCTCGGACAGGGGTTGGCTCTGGGGCCAACGTCCTGACTTTC. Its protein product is CASSPRTGVGSGANVLTF.

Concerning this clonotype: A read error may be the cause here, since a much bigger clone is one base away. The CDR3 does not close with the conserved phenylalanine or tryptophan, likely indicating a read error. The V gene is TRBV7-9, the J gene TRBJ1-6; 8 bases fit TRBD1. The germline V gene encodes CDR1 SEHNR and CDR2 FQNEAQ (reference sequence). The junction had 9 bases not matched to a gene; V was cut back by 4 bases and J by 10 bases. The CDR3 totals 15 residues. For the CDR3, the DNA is TGTGCCAGCAGCTCCCCTGGCAGGGGGCTATCACCCCTCCACCTT. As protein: CASSSPGRGLSPLHL.

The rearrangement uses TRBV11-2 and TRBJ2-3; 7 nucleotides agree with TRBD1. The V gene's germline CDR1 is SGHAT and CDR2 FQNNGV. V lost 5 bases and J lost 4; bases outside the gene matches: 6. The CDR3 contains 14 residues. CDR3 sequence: CASSRDRVPDTQYF. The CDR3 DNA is TGTGCCAGCAGCCGCGACAGGGTTCCAGATACGCAGTATTTT.

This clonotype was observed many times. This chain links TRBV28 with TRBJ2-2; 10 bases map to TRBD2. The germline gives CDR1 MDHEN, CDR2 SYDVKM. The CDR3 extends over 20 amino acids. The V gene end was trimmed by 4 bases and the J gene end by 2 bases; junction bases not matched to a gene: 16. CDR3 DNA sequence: TGTGCCAGCAGTTCAACCATTGTTTTGACTAGCGGGCCCAACACCGGGGAGCTGTTTTTT. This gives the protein CASSSTIVLTSGPNTGELFF.

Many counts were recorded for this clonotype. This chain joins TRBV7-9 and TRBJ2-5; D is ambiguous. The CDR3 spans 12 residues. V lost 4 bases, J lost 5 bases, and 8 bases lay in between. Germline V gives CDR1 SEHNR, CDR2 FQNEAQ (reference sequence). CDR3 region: CASSSPGETQYF. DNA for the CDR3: TGTGCCAGCAGCTCCCCCGGGGAGACCCAGTACTTC.

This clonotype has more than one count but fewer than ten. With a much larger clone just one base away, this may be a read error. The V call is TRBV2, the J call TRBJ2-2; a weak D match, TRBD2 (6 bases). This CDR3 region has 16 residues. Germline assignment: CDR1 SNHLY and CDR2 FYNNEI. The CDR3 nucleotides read TGTGCCGGCAGTGGGGAGCGGAGGGCGAACACCGGGGAGCTGTTTTTT. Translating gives CAGSGERRANTGELFF.

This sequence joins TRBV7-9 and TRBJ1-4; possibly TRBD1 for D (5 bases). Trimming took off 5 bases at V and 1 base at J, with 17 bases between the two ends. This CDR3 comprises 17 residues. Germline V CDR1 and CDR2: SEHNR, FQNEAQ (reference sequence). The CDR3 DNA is TGTGCCAGCAGCGACCGGGACCGGAGGGGAACTAATGAAAAACTGTTTTTT. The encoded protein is CASSDRDRRGTNEKLFF.

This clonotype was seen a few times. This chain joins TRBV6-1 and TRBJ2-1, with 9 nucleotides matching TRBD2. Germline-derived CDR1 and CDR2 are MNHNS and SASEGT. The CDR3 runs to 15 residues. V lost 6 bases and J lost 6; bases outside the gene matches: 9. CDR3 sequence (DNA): TGTGCCAGCAGGACCGGGACTAGCCTTTCCAATGAGCAGTTCTTC. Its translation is CASRTGTSLSNEQFF.

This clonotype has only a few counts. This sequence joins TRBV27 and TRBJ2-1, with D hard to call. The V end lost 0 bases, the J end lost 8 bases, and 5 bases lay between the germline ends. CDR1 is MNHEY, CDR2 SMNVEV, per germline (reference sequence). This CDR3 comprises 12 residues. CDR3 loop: CASSLSRDEQFF. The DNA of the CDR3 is TGTGCCAGCAGTTTATCTCGGGATGAGCAGTTCTTC.

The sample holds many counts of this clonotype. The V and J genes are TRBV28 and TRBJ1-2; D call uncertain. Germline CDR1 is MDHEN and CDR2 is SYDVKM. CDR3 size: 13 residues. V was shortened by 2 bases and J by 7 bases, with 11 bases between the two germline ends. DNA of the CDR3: TGTGCCAGCAGTTTACAAGGGTTGAGTGGCTACACCTTC. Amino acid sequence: CASSLQGLSGYTF.

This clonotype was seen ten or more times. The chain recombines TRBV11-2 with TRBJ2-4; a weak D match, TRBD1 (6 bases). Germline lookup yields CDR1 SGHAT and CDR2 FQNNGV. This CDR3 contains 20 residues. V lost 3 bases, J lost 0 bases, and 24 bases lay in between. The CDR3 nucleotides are TGTGCCAGCAGCTTGCTTCACGGTTCAGGGGAATATCTAGCCAAAAACATTCAGTACTTC. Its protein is CASSLLHGSGEYLAKNIQYF.

Here the CDR3 DNA reads TGTGCCAGCAGCTTTAACTTCATCACCGGGGAGCTGTTTTTT. Encoded protein: CASSFNFITGELFF. V is TRBV5-6 and J is TRBJ2-2; D is unclear. The germline gives CDR1 SGHDT, CDR2 YYEEEE. This CDR3 region has 14 residues. V was cut by 2 bases and J by 4 bases, with 9 bases left in between.